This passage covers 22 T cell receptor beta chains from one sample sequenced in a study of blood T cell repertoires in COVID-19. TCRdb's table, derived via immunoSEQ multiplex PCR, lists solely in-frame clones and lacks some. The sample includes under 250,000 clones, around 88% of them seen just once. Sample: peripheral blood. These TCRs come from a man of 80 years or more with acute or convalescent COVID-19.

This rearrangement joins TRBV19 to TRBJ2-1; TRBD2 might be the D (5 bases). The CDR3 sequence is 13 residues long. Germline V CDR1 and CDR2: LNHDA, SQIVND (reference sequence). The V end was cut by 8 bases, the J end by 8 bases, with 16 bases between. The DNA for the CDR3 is TGTGCCAGTGGGCCCGGGGATTGGCATGAGCAGTTCTTC. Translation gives CASGPGDWHEQFF.

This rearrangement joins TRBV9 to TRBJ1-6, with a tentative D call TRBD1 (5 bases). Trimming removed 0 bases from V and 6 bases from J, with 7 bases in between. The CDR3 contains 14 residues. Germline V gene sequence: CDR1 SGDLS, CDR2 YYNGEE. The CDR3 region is CASSVGGANSPLHF. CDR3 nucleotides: TGTGCCAGCAGCGTAGGGGGCGCTAATTCACCCCTCCACTTT. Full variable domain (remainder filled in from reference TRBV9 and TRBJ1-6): DSGVTQTPKHLITATGQRVTLRCSPRSGDLSVYWYQQSLDQGLQFLIQYYNGEERAKGNILERFSAQQFPDLHSELNLSSLELGDSALYFCASSVGGANSPLHFGNGTRLTVT.

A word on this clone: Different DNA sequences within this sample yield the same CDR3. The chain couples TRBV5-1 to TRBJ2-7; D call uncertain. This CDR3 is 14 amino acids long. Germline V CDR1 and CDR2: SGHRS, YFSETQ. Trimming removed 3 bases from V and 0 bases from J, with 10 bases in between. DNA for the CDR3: TGCGCCAGCAGCTCGACGGGTGGCTCCTACGAGCAGTACTTC. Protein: CASSSTGGSYEQYF.

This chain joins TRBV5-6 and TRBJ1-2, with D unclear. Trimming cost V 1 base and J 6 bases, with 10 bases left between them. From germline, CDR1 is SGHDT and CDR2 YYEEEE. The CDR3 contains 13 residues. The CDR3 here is CASSLMARDGYTF. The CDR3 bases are TGTGCCAGCAGCTTGATGGCGCGGGATGGCTACACCTTC.

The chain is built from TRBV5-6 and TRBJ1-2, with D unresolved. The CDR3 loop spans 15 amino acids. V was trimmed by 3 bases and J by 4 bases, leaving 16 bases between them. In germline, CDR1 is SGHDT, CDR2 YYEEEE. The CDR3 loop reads CASSSYNQDPYGYTF. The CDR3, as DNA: TGTGCCAGCAGCTCTTACAATCAGGATCCCTATGGCTACACCTTC.

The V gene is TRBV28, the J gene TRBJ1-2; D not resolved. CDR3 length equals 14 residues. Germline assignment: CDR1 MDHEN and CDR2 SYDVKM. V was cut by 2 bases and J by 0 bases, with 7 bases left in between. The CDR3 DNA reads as TGTGCCAGCAGTTTAGGCCCCTCTAACTATGGCTACACCTTC. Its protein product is CASSLGPSNYGYTF.

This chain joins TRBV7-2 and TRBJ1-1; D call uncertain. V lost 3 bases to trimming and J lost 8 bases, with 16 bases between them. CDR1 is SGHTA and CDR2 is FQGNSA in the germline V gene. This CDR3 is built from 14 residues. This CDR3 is CASSFPGRVLEAFF. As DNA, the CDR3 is TGTGCCAGCAGCTTCCCGGGAAGGGTTTTAGAAGCTTTCTTT.

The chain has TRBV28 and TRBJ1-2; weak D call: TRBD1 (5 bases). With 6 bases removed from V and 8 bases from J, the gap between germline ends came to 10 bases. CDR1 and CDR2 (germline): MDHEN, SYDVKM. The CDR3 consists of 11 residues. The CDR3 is CASSQGWGYTF. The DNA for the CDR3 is TGTGCCAGCAGCCAGGGTTGGGGCTACACCTTC.

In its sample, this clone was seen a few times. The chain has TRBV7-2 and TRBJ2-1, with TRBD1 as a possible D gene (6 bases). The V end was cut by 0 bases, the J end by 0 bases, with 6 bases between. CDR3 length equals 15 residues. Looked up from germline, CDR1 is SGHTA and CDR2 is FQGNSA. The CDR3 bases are TGTGCCAGCAGCTTAGCGACAGGCTCCTACAATGAGCAGTTCTTC. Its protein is CASSLATGSYNEQFF. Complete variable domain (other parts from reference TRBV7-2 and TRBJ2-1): GAGVSQSPSNKVTEKGKDVELRCDPISGHTALYWYRQSLGQGLEFLIYFQGNSAPDKSGLPSDRFSAERTGGSVSTLTIQRTQQEDSAVYLCASSLATGSYNEQFFGPGTRLTVL.

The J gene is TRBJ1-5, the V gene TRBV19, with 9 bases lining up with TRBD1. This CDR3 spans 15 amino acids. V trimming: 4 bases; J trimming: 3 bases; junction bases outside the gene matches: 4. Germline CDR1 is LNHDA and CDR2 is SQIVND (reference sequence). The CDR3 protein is CASSTGTGNNQPQHF. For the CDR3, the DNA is TGTGCCAGTAGTACCGGGACAGGGAACAATCAGCCCCAGCATTTT.

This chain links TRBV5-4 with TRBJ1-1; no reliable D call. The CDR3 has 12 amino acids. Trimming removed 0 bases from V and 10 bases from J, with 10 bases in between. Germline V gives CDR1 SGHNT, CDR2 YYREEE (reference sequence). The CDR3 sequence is CASSLAQEAAFF. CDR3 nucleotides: TGTGCCAGCAGCTTGGCCCAGGAGGCAGCTTTCTTT.

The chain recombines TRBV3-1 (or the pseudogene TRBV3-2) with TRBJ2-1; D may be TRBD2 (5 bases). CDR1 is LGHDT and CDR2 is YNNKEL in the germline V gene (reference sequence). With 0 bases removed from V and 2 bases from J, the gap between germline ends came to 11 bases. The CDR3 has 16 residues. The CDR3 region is CASSQDPGVTYNEQFF. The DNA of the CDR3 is TGTGCCAGCAGCCAAGACCCCGGGGTGACCTACAATGAGCAGTTCTTC.

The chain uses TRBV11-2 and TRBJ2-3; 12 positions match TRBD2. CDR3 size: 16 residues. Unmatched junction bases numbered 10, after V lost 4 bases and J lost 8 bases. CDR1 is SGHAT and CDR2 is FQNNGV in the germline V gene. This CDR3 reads CASSSQTSGGPSTQYF. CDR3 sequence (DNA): TGTGCCAGCAGCTCCCAGACTAGCGGGGGACCAAGTACGCAGTATTTT. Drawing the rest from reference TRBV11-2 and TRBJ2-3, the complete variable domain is EAGVAQSPRYKIIEKRQSVAFWCNPISGHATLYWYQQILGQGPKLLIQFQNNGVVDDSQLPKDRFSAERLKGVDSTLKIQPAKLEDSAVYLCASSSQTSGGPSTQYFGPGTRLTVL.

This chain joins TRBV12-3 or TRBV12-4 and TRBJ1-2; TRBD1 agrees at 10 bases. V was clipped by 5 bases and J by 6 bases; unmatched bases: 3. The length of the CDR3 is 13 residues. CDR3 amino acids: CASSGTGENGYTF. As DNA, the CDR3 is TGTGCCAGCAGTGGGACAGGGGAGAATGGCTACACCTTC.

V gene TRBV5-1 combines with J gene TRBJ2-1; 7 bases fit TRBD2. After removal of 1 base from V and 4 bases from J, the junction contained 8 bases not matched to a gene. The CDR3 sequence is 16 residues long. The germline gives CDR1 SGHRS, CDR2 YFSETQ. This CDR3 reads CASSLTGGRAYNEQFF. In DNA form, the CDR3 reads TGCGCCAGCAGCTTGACCGGCGGGAGAGCTTACAATGAGCAGTTCTTC. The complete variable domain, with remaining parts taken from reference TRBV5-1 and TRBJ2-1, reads KAGVTQTPRYLIKTRGQQVTLSCSPISGHRSVSWYQQTPGQGLQFLFEYFSETQRNKGNFPGRFSGRQFSNSRSEMNVSTLELGDSALYLCASSLTGGRAYNEQFFGPGTRLTVL.

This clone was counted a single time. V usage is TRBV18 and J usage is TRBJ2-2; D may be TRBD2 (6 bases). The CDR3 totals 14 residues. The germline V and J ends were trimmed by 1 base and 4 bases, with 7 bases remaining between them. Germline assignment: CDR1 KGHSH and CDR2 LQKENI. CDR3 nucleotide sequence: TGTGCCAGCTCACCACTGGAGGGCACCGGGGAGCTGTTTTTT. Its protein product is CASSPLEGTGELFF.

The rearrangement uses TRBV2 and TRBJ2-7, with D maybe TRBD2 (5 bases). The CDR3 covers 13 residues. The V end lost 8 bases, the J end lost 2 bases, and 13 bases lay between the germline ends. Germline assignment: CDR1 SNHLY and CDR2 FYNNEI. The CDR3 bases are TGTGCCAGCGGCGCCGGACTCACCTACGAGCAGTACTTC. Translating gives CASGAGLTYEQYF.

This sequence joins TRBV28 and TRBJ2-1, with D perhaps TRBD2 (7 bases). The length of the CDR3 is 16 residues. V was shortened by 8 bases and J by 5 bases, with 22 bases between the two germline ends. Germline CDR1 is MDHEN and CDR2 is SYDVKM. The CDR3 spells CASLGRGRRGDNEQFF. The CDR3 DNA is TGTGCCAGCCTGGGCAGGGGTCGCCGGGGGGACAATGAGCAGTTCTTC.

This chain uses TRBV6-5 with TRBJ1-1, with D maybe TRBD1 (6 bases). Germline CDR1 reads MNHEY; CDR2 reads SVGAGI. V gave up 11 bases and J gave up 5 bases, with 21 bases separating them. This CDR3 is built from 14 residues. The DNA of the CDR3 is TGTGCCGGGATAACAGGGACCTCGCCAACTGAAGCTTTCTTT. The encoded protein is CAGITGTSPTEAFF.

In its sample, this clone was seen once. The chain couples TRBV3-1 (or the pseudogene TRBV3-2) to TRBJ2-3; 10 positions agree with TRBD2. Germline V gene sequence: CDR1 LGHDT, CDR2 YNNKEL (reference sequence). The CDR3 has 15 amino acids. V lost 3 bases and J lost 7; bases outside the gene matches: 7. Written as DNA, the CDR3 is TGTGCCAGCAGCCAGAGCATACTAGCGGGACATACGCAGTATTTT. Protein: CASSQSILAGHTQYF.

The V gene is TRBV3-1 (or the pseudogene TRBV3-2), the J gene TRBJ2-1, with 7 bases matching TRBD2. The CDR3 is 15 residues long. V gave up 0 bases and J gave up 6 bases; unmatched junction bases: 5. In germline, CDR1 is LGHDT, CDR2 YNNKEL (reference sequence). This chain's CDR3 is CASSQEGGKLNEQFF. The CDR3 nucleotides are TGTGCCAGCAGCCAAGAGGGGGGGAAACTCAATGAGCAGTTCTTC.

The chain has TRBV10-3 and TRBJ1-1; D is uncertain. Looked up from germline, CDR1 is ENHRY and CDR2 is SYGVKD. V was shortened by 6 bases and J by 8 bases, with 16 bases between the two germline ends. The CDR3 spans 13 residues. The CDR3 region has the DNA TGTGCCATCAGACCCCCAGGTACGAAGGAAGCTTTCTTT. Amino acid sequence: CAIRPPGTKEAFF.